A selection of T cell receptor beta chains follows, all from one sample in a study of T cell clones after liver transplantation. TCRdb's copy holds only in-frame clones and misses some; the assay was immunoSEQ multiplex PCR. Counted here are some 70,000 clones, approximately 80% occurring once; the ten biggest clones make up 0.6%. The sample in question was CD4+ T cells from blood, obtained before liver transplant. The receptor source for this set is a human donor who received a liver transplant. The CDR3 runs from the conserved cysteine through the conserved F or W. The D gene is left open where the match is weak. Where a row states a size, it is once, few, many or the class of an expanded clone; other rows omit it.

abundance	d_gene	v_gene	j_gene	CDR3aa	CDR3nt
NA	TRBD1	TRBV27	TRBJ2-3	CASSITGTGFGTDTQYF	TGTGCCAGCAGCATAACCGGGACAGGGTTTGGCACAGATACGCAGTATTTT
NA	TRBD1	TRBV10-3	TRBJ2-7	CASSSAGTGSHEQYF	TGTGCCAGCAGTTCCGCCGGGACAGGATCGCACGAGCAGTACTTC
NA	TRBD2	TRBV28	TRBJ2-2	CASSFGGRETGELFF	TGTGCCAGCAGTTTCGGCGGGAGGGAAACCGGGGAGCTGTTTTTT
few	NA	TRBV30	TRBJ1-2	CAWSLAPGNGYTF	TGTGCCTGGAGTCTAGCCCCGGGAAATGGCTACACCTTC
NA	TRBD1	TRBV10-3	TRBJ1-2	CAVQSTGNYGYTF	TGTGCCGTCCAGTCGACAGGGAACTATGGCTACACCTTC
NA	NA	TRBV6-5	TRBJ2-1	CASSNDRLTRHEQFF	TGTGCCAGCAGTAACGACAGGCTAACCCGACATGAGCAGTTCTTC
NA	TRBD1	TRBV5-1	TRBJ1-2	CASSLEGGAGGGGYTF	TGCGCCAGCAGCTTGGAGGGCGGGGCAGGGGGCGGTGGCTACACCTTC
NA	NA	TRBV5-1	TRBJ2-3	CASRWMEGTDTQYF	TGCGCCAGCAGATGGATGGAGGGAACAGATACGCAGTATTTT
many	NA	TRBV11-3	TRBJ1-1	CASSSSGATTEAFF	TGTGCCAGCAGCTCCTCAGGGGCCACCACTGAAGCTTTCTTT
NA	NA	TRBV7-2	TRBJ1-1	CASSFAGTMNTEAFF	TGTGCCAGCAGCTTTGCCGGGACAATGAACACTGAAGCTTTCTTT
NA	NA	TRBV7-2	TRBJ2-2	CATTGKGGHTGELFF	TGTGCCACTACGGGGAAGGGGGGCCACACCGGGGAGCTGTTTTTT
NA	TRBD1	TRBV2	TRBJ2-1	CASSDTGGSSYNEQFF	TGTGCCAGCAGTGACACAGGGGGCAGCTCCTACAATGAGCAGTTCTTC
NA	NA	TRBV28	TRBJ1-5	CASSLERGQPQHF	TGTGCCAGCAGTTTAGAGCGGGGGCAGCCCCAGCATTTT
NA	TRBD2	TRBV29-1	TRBJ2-1	CSAETSGREQFF	TGCAGCGCCGAGACTAGCGGGCGCGAGCAGTTCTTC
NA	NA	TRBV27	TRBJ2-2	CASTEGGLLNTGELFF	TGTGCCAGCACCGAGGGGGGGCTACTGAACACCGGGGAGCTGTTTTTT
NA	NA	TRBV14	TRBJ1-1	CASSPSWNTEAFF	TGTGCCAGCAGCCCCTCCTGGAACACTGAAGCTTTCTTT
NA	TRBD1	TRBV19	TRBJ1-2	CASSIRQGAGYGYTF	TGTGCCAGTAGTATTCGACAGGGGGCGGGATATGGCTACACCTTC
NA	NA	TRBV5-1	TRBJ2-1	CASSLGGRESNNEQFF	TGCGCCAGCAGCTTGGGTGGGCGGGAAAGTAACAATGAGCAGTTCTTC
NA	NA	TRBV7-2	TRBJ1-2	CASSLEGYIREYGYTF	TGTGCCAGCAGCTTAGAGGGGTATATACGGGAATATGGCTACACCTTC
once	NA	TRBV28	TRBJ1-1	CASSWGKGTEAFF	TGTGCCAGCAGTTGGGGTAAGGGCACTGAAGCTTTCTTT
NA	NA	TRBV20-1	TRBJ2-1	CSASTGYEQFF	TGCAGTGCGTCCACAGGTTATGAGCAGTTCTTC
NA	NA	TRBV21-1	TRBJ1-3	CASSNGRRAPGNTIYF	TGTGCCAGCAGCAACGGAAGACGGGCTCCAGGAAACACCATATATTTT
once	NA	TRBV2	TRBJ1-5	CASEEHRGFGQPQHF	TGTGCCAGCGAGGAGCATAGGGGGTTCGGGCAGCCCCAGCATTTT
NA	NA	TRBV6-1	TRBJ2-7	CATRSFRDGEQYF	TGTGCCACTCGGTCCTTCAGGGATGGAGAGCAGTACTTC
few	NA	TRBV5-5	TRBJ2-7	CASSLSGSTYEQYF	TGTGCCAGCAGCTTGTCCGGGTCCACCTACGAGCAGTACTTC
NA	TRBD2	TRBV11-3	TRBJ2-2	CASSFAGTSNPGELFF	TGTGCCAGCAGCTTTGCCGGGACTAGCAACCCCGGGGAGCTGTTTTTT
NA	NA	TRBV19	TRBJ2-6	CASLRGRELSGANVLTF	TGTGCCAGTCTCAGGGGGCGGGAGCTCTCTGGGGCCAACGTCCTGACTTTC
NA	TRBD1	TRBV28	TRBJ2-5	CASDDRGRETQYF	TGTGCCAGCGACGACAGGGGGAGAGAGACCCAGTACTTC
NA	NA	TRBV9	TRBJ2-6	CASGVTTGPGSGANVLTF	TGTGCCAGCGGAGTGACTACAGGCCCCGGCTCTGGGGCCAACGTCCTGACTTTC
NA	NA	TRBV11-2	TRBJ2-5	CASSLQQQETQYF	TGTGCCAGCAGCTTACAACAGCAAGAGACCCAGTACTTC